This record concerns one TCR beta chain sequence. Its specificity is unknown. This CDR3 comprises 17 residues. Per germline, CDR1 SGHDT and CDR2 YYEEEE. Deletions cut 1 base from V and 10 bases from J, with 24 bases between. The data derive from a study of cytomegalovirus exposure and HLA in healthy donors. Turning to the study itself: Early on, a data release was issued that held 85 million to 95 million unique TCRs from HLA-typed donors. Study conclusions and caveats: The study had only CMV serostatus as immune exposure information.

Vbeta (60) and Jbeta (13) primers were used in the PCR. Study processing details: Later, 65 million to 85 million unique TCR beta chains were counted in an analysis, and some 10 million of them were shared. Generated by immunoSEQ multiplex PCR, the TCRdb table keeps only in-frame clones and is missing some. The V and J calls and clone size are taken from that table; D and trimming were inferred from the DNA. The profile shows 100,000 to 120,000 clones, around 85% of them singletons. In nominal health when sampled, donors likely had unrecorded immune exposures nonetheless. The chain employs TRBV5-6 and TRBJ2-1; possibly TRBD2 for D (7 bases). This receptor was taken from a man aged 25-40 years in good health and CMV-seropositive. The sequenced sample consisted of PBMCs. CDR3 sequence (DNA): TGTGCCAGCAGCTTGCGGATATACCCGGGGGGCCAGGAGGAGCAGTTCTTC. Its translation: CASSLRIYPGGQEEQFF.